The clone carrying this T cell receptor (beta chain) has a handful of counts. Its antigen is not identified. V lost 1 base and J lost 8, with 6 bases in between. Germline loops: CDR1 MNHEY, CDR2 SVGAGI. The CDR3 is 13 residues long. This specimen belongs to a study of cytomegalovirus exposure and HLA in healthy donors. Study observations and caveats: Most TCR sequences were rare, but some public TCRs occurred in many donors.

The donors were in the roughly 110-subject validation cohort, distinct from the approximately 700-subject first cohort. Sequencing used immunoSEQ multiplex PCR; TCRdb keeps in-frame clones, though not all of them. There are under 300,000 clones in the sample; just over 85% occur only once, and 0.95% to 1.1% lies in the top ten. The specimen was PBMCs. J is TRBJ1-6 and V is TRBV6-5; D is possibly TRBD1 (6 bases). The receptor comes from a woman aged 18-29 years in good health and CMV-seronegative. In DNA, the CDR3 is TGTGCCAGCAGTTACTACAGGGATTCACCCCTCCACTTT. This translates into CASSYYRDSPLHF.